The 21 T cell receptor beta chains presented below share a single source sample, sequenced in a study of T cells in Graves' hyperthyroidism and ophthalmopathy. TCR beta CDR3 regions were amplified from RNA. The HTBI primer set drove a first-round RT-PCR of the TCR CDR3. Each CDR3 protein gets one entry after TCRdb re-called the multiplex PCR reads with MiXCR. In the table there are hundreds of thousands of distinct CDR3 sequences, approximately 15% of which are singletons. The sample comprised blood. These receptors came from a woman in her 50s with Graves' ophthalmopathy.

At least ten counts were recorded for this clonotype. The chain uses TRBV20-1 and TRBJ2-1; 8 bases are a match to TRBD2. The CDR3 extends over 15 amino acids. Trimming cost V 1 base and J 5 bases; bases outside gene matches: 7. Per the germline V gene, CDR1 is DFQATT and CDR2 is SNEGSKA (reference sequence). The CDR3 sequence: CSARVPSGRHNEQFF. The CDR3 nucleotides are TGCAGTGCTAGAGTACCTAGCGGGCGCCACAATGAGCAGTTCTTC.

In its sample, this clonotype was seen a few times. V is TRBV29-1 and J is TRBJ1-5, with D tentatively TRBD1 (6 bases). Germline CDR1 reads SQVTM; CDR2 reads ANQGSEA. CDR3 length: 14 residues. Between the trimmed V and J ends, which lost 6 bases and 5 bases, there was a span of 17 bases. In DNA form, the CDR3 reads TGCAGCGTCGGAGAGACAGGACCCCATCAGCCCCAGCATTTT. Translated: CSVGETGPHQPQHF. The complete variable domain, with remaining parts taken from reference TRBV29-1 and TRBJ1-5, reads SAVISQKPSRDICQRGTSLTIQCQVDSQVTMMFWYRQQPGQSLTLIATANQGSEATYESGFVIDKFPISRPNLTFSTLTVSNMSPEDSSIYLCSVGETGPHQPQHFGDGTRLSIL.

With regard to this clonotype: This sequence may be a read error, since a much larger clone differs from it by one base. The chain is built from TRBV7-9 and TRBJ2-7; 8 positions agree with TRBD1. V gave up 5 bases and J gave up 5 bases; unmatched junction bases: 2. This CDR3 has 12 amino acids. Germline V gives CDR1 SEHNR, CDR2 FQNEAQ (reference sequence). CDR3 DNA sequence: TGTGCCAGCAGCAAGACAGGGGACGAGCAGTACTTC. Its translation: CASSKTGDEQYF.

This chain uses TRBV19 with TRBJ1-1; possible D gene TRBD1, 6 bases. CDR1 is LNHDA and CDR2 is SQIVND in the germline V gene (reference sequence). There are 14 residues in the CDR3. Trimming removed 3 bases from V and 1 base from J, with 9 bases in between. CDR3 bases: TGTGCCAGTAGTATTCCCAGGGGGAACACTGAAGCTTTCTTT. Translated: CASSIPRGNTEAFF.

The sample holds many counts of this clonotype. The chain employs TRBV27 and TRBJ2-1, with a possible D match to TRBD2 (6 bases). The ends were cut back, 6 bases at V and 3 bases at J, with 15 bases in the middle. CDR3 length equals 15 residues. Germline values: CDR1 MNHEY, CDR2 SMNVEV (reference sequence). CDR3: CASSVVGGIYNEQFF. The CDR3 coding sequence is TGTGCCAGCAGCGTAGTGGGGGGTATCTACAATGAGCAGTTCTTC.

The V and J genes are TRBV9 and TRBJ2-3, with D possibly matching TRBD1 (6 bases). Per germline, CDR1 SGDLS and CDR2 YYNGEE. The CDR3 has 16 amino acids. V lost 0 bases to trimming and J lost 8 bases, with 19 bases between them. For the CDR3, the DNA is TGTGCCAGCAGCGTAGAGCCCGGGACATACAATGGTACGCAGTATTTT. The encoded protein is CASSVEPGTYNGTQYF.

There are many counts of this clonotype. J is TRBJ2-6 and V is TRBV2, with 13 bases matching TRBD2. The CDR3 spans 20 residues. Germline-derived CDR1 and CDR2 are SNHLY and FYNNEI. V shed 3 bases and J 3 bases; nucleotides not matched to a gene: 11. The CDR3 nucleotides read TGTGCCAGCAGTGATAACGTGGGACTAGCGGGAATAAGTGGGGCCAACGTCCTGACTTTC. This gives the protein CASSDNVGLAGISGANVLTF.

This clonotype was observed many times. V usage is TRBV5-1 and J usage is TRBJ2-1; 8 bases align to TRBD2. Germline CDR1 reads SGHRS; CDR2 reads YFSETQ. J gave up 2 bases and V 2 bases, and 3 bases lay outside the gene matches. The CDR3 is 15 residues long. The CDR3 sequence: CASSLLAEAYNEQFF. The CDR3 nucleotides read TGCGCCAGCAGCTTACTAGCGGAAGCCTACAATGAGCAGTTCTTC.

This clonotype was seen ten or more times. The CDR3 DNA sequence: TGTGCCAGCAGTGAAGGGGATAGCAGGACGGGGGATACGCAGTATTTT. It yields the protein CASSEGDSRTGDTQYF. The rearrangement uses TRBV2 and TRBJ2-3; D may be TRBD2 (5 bases). V lost 1 base to trimming and J lost 6 bases, with 17 bases between them. The V gene's germline CDR1 is SNHLY and CDR2 FYNNEI. CDR3 length: 16 residues.

The genes are TRBV6-5 and TRBJ2-3; D is perhaps TRBD2 (6 bases). Trimming removed 0 bases at V and 6 bases at J, with 13 bases between. The germline gives CDR1 MNHEY, CDR2 SVGAGI. The CDR3 spans 15 residues. CDR3 coding DNA: TGTGCCAGCAGTTACTCGGGGGGAGTTGAGGATACGCAGTATTTT. This codes for CASSYSGGVEDTQYF.

This clonotype was counted many times. The chain carries TRBV6-5 and TRBJ2-7; D remains ambiguous. The CDR3 totals 13 residues. The V and J ends lost 0 bases and 5 bases respectively, with 8 bases between them. Per the germline V gene, CDR1 is MNHEY and CDR2 is SVGAGI. This CDR3 is CASSYSIRNEQYF. DNA for the CDR3: TGTGCCAGCAGTTACTCGATCAGAAACGAGCAGTACTTC.

The table lists this clonotype with a few counts. The chain joins TRBV20-1 to TRBJ2-5; D gene unclear. This CDR3 contains 13 residues. Germline CDR1 is DFQATT and CDR2 is SNEGSKA (reference sequence). With 1 base removed from V and 5 bases from J, the gap between germline ends came to 11 bases. CDR3 protein: CSARGVALETQYF. The CDR3 bases are TGCAGTGCTAGAGGGGTAGCTTTGGAGACCCAGTACTTC.

J is TRBJ1-5 and V is TRBV20-1; tentatively, D is TRBD1 (5 bases). Trimming left V 4 bases short and J 7 bases short, with 17 bases between. Germline assignment: CDR1 DFQATT and CDR2 SNEGSKA (reference sequence). The CDR3 has 14 amino acids. CDR3 coding DNA: TGCAGTGCTACGAGAGAGGGGAGAGAGCAGCCCCAGCATTTT. It encodes CSATREGREQPQHF.

The table lists this clonotype with many counts. CDR3 residues: CASTGKVAGDELYEQYF. CDR3 nucleotide sequence: TGTGCCAGCACCGGGAAGGTAGCGGGAGACGAACTCTACGAGCAGTACTTC. The chain is built from TRBV5-8 and TRBJ2-7, with 9 bases fitting TRBD2. J was trimmed by 3 bases and V by 6 bases; bases with no gene match: 16. The CDR3 covers 17 residues. CDR1 is SGHTS, CDR2 YDEGEE, per germline.

This clonotype was observed many times. Sequence at one end of the junction differs from germline and may be a read error. The CDR3 spells CASSPSRSGSQETQYF. Here the CDR3 DNA reads TGTGCCAGCAGTCCGAGTCGTAGCGGGAGTCAAGAAACCCAGTACTTC. The genes are TRBV28 and TRBJ2-5; 9 nucleotides match TRBD2. This CDR3 has 16 amino acids. Germline CDR1 is MDHEN and CDR2 is SYDVKM. The full variable domain, its missing parts supplied by reference TRBV28 and TRBJ2-5, is DVKVTQSSRYLVKRTGEKVFLECVQDMDHENMFWYRQDPGLGLRLIYFSYDVKMKEKGDIPEGYSVSREKKERFSLILESASTNQTSMYLCASSPSRSGSQETQYFGPGTRLLVL.

This clonotype was detected a few times. The chain links TRBV4-3 to TRBJ2-2; 9 positions agree with TRBD2. Germline lookup yields CDR1 LGHNA and CDR2 YSLEER. V shed 5 bases and J 5 bases; nucleotides not matched to a gene: 6. The CDR3 is 15 amino acids. The CDR3 DNA reads as TGCGCCAGCAGCGCAGCGGGGGGCCTGACCGGGGAGCTGTTTTTT. Its protein product is CASSAAGGLTGELFF.

Notes on this clonotype: A junction end diverges from the germline sequence, so it may reflect a read error. The chain employs TRBV18 and TRBJ2-2; D might be TRBD2 (5 bases). The CDR3 has 14 amino acids. Per germline, CDR1 KGHSH and CDR2 LQKENI. Here the CDR3 DNA reads TGTGCCAGCTCACCACCTGTGGTACCCGGGGAGCTGCTTTTT. Translation: CASSPPVVPGELLF. The variable domain in full, completed from reference TRBV18 and TRBJ2-2, reads NAGVMQNPRHLVRRRGQEARLRCSPMKGHSHVYWYRQLPEEGLKFMVYLQKENIIDESGMPKERFSAEFPKEGPSILRIQQVVRGDSAAYFCASSPPVVPGELLFGEGSRLTVL.

The V gene is TRBV7-3, the J gene TRBJ2-1; 11 bases match TRBD2. V lost 5 bases, J lost 12 bases, and 9 bases stayed unmatched. Looked up from germline, CDR1 is SGHTA and CDR2 is FQGTGA. This CDR3 region has 14 residues. CDR3 coding DNA: TGTGCCAGCAGCCTGCGGGGACTAGCGGACGGGCAGTTCTTC. It codes for CASSLRGLADGQFF.

In its sample, this clonotype was seen many times. The chain is built from TRBV7-2 and TRBJ2-2, with 7 bases matching TRBD2. V lost 1 base and J lost 5; bases outside the gene matches: 10. The CDR3 covers 17 residues. Germline CDR1 and CDR2: SGHTA and FQGNSA. The CDR3 DNA reads TGTGCCAGCAGCTTAGATTCGGCGGGAGCCCGGACCGGGGAGCTGTTTTTT. Its translation is CASSLDSAGARTGELFF.

This clonotype has only a few counts. The chain recombines TRBV9 with TRBJ2-3; D is uncertain. Germline CDR1 SGDLS, CDR2 YYNGEE. The CDR3 runs 11 residues. Trimming removed 1 base from V and 5 bases from J, with 2 bases in between. In DNA, the CDR3 is TGTGCCAGCAGCGTAAAAGATACGCAGTATTTT. It yields the protein CASSVKDTQYF.

This clonotype has ten or more counts. The chain uses TRBV7-9 and TRBJ2-5, with TRBD2 identical over 9 bases. The germline CDR1 and CDR2 sequences are SEHNR and FQNEAQ (reference sequence). The CDR3 spans 13 residues. Trimming at V came to 5 bases and at J to 4 bases, leaving 2 bases not matched to a gene. CDR3 sequence: CASSATSGETQYF. The DNA for the CDR3 is TGTGCCAGCAGCGCGACTAGCGGAGAGACCCAGTACTTC.